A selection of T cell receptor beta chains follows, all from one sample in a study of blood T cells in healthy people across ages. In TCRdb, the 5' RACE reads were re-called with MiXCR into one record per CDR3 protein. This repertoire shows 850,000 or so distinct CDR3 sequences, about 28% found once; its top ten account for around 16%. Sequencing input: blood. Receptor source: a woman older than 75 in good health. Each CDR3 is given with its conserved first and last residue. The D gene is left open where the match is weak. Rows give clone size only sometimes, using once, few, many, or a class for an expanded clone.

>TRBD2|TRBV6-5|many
CASSYSGGATSGGKHEQFF
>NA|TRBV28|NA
CASSLFGDGGDTQYF
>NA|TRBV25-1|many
CASSEITALDQPQHF
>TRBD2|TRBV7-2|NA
CASSSLAKRGSTDTQYF
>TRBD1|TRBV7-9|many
CASSNGQGGGYTF
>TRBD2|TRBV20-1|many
CSARYSGAAGNEQFF
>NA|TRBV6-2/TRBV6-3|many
CASSYSGLTHPEQYF
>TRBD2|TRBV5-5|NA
CASSLGLASVDTQYF
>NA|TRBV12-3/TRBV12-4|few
CASSLTSPWEQYF
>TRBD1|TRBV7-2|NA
CASSLDSGTGQNGYTF
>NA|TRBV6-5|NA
CASSYAGRLRNEQFF
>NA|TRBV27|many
CASRVGTHRSYEQYF
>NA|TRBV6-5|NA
CACQSSFQEAQYF
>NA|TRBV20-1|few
CSARVGVSVGYTF
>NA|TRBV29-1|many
CRMDSTDTQYF
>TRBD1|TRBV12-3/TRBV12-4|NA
CTSEWDRGRDTQYF
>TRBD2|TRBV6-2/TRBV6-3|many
CASSYLGGGTTDTQYF
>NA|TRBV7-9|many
CASSPGTDSETQYF
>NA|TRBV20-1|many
CSARDGGYNEQFF
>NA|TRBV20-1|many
CSAPTTRPQYF
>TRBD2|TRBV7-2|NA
CASFVPGGARGQFF
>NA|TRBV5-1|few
CASSGGGTHQETQYF
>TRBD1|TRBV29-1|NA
CSVEGSPTGDLTDTQYF
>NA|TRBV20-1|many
CSARGSQGTQETQYF
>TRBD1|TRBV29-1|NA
CSGTLDRDRQFF
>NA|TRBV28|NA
CASSRVPVGSGGRDTQYF
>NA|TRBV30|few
CAWSRQDNQPQHF
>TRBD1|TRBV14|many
CASSQGPRGRSPLHF
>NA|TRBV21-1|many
CASSRGTSGGASPDTQYF
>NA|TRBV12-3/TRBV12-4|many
CASSLAGRGAGANVLTF
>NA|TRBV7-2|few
CASSSQSGAGEKLFF
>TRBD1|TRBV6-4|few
CASSEKTGGSSPLHF
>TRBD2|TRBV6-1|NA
CASRLRLAGASRNEQFF
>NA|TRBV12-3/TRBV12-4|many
CASQTGERVEAFF
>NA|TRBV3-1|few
CASSQQGVYGYTF
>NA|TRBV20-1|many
CSGSRGGETQYF
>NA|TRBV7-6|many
CASRVTPSTDTQYF
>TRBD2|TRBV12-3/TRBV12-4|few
CASSSRGVDTQYF
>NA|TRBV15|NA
CATSRDPGNSPLHF
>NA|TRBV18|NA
CASSPVQTQYF
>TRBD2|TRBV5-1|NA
CASSLGGLAGRTGTQYF
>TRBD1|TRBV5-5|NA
CASSLAGTGKDCGYTF
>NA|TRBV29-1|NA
CSVQIDPGELFF
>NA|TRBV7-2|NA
CASRLAASYEQYF
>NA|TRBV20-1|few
CSAILGRQSNYGYTF
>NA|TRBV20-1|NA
CSARGYEQFF
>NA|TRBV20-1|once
CSAYGLVGAGGEQYF
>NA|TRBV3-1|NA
CASSRQESYTF
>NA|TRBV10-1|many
CASSPGGLEQYF
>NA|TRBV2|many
CASTEGGGGNYGYTF